What follows are 21 T cell receptor beta chains derived from one specimen sequenced in a study of cytomegalovirus exposure and HLA in healthy donors (dated by TCRdb to 2015 to 2018). Library generation was performed with the immunoSEQ multiplex PCR assay. For the multiplex PCR, a mixture combining 60 forward primers for TCR Vbeta segments and 13 reverse primers for TCR Jbeta segments was used. TCRdb re-hosts the immuneACCESS table, in-frame sequences only. Its copies lack some clones; in the studies checked, an unresolved V gene accounts for under half of them, and the cause for the rest is not known. The record for this sample contains fewer than 70,000 clones. Jointly, the top ten make up approximately 5.1% of the sample. The sequenced sample consisted of PBMCs. These receptors came from a man younger than 40 in good health and CMV-seropositive.

The J gene is TRBJ1-2, the V gene TRBV4-1; TRBD1 aligns across 8 bases. Looked up from germline, CDR1 is MGHRA and CDR2 is YSYEKL. This CDR3 spans 14 amino acids. V shed 4 bases and J 5 bases; nucleotides not matched to a gene: 6. In nucleotides, the CDR3 is TGCGCCAGCAGCCTAGACAGGGGACCTTATGGCTACACCTTC. Its protein is CASSLDRGPYGYTF.

V gene TRBV30 combines with J gene TRBJ1-6, with D unclear. V was clipped by 2 bases and J by 7 bases, with 12 bases between them. Germline V gene lookup returns CDR1 GTSNPN and CDR2 SVGIG (reference sequence). CDR3 length: 14 amino acids. The CDR3 nucleotides read TGTGCCTGGAGTCCCCTTTCCCGGAATTCACCCCTCCACTTT. This gives the protein CAWSPLSRNSPLHF. The full variable domain, completed using reference TRBV30 and TRBJ1-6, is SQTIHQWPATLVQPVGSPLSLECTVEGTSNPNLYWYRQAAGRGLQLLFYSVGIGQISSEVPQNLSASRPQDRQFILSSKKLLLSDSGFYLCAWSPLSRNSPLHFGNGTRLTVT.

Concerning this clone: The same CDR3 is also encoded by other DNA sequences in this sample. The chain uses TRBV6-5 and TRBJ2-7; TRBD1 agrees at 8 bases. The CDR3 consists of 14 residues. The trim removed 2 bases at V and 1 base at J, leaving 1 base unmatched. Germline V gene lookup returns CDR1 MNHEY and CDR2 SVGAGI. This chain's CDR3 is CASSYGQGSYEQYF. CDR3 in DNA: TGTGCCAGCAGTTACGGACAGGGTTCCTACGAGCAGTACTTC.

The V and J genes are TRBV6-1 and TRBJ2-7; D is ambiguous. The V end was cut by 2 bases, the J end by 3 bases, with 5 bases between. Germline CDR1 is MNHNS and CDR2 is SASEGT. This CDR3 comprises 12 residues. CDR3 region: CASSEFGYEQYF. The CDR3 nucleotides are TGTGCCAGCAGTGAATTCGGCTACGAGCAGTACTTC.

The chain is built from TRBV30 and TRBJ2-3; D is possibly TRBD2 (5 bases). V was trimmed by 3 bases and J by 2 bases, leaving 27 bases between them. CDR3 length: 19 residues. Per the germline V gene, CDR1 is GTSNPN and CDR2 is SVGIG (reference sequence). CDR3 residues: CAWRRLDSRVRRFTDTQYF. The CDR3 bases are TGTGCCTGGAGGCGCTTAGATAGCCGAGTCAGGAGGTTCACAGATACGCAGTATTTT.

The chain is built from TRBV5-6 and TRBJ1-5; TRBD1 matches 8 bases. In germline, CDR1 is SGHDT, CDR2 YYEEEE. CDR3 length equals 17 residues. V shed 1 base and J 4 bases; nucleotides not matched to a gene: 10. CDR3 nucleotide sequence: TGTGCCAGCAGCTTGTTAGGTTCAGGGGGCGCGAATCAGCCCCAGCATTTT. It yields the protein CASSLLGSGGANQPQHF.

The V and J genes are TRBV10-2 and TRBJ2-2; D is perhaps TRBD2 (5 bases). The CDR3 totals 16 residues. The germline CDR1 and CDR2 sequences are WSHSY and SAAADI. Trimming removed 6 bases from V and 1 base from J, with 15 bases in between. CDR3 in DNA: TGCGCCAGCAGGTTGCCCTTAGCGAAGAACACCGGGGAGCTGTTTTTT. Its protein is CASRLPLAKNTGELFF.

The chain combines TRBV10-3 with TRBJ1-3, with TRBD1 matching 12 bases. The CDR3 length is 15 residues. V was pared by 8 bases and J by 3 bases, with 5 bases of the junction left unmatched. Germline V gives CDR1 ENHRY, CDR2 SYGVKD. Written as DNA, the CDR3 is TGTGCCATCGGGACAGGGGGCATGTATGGAAACACCATATATTTT. Its translation is CAIGTGGMYGNTIYF.

Note on this clone: A junction boundary mismatches the germline segment, possibly from a read error. The chain couples TRBV7-9 to TRBJ2-3; TRBD1 might be the D (5 bases). CDR1 is SEHNR, CDR2 FQNEAQ, per germline (reference sequence). The CDR3 runs 13 residues. The CDR3 spells CASSFGATDKQYF. The DNA of the CDR3 is TGTGCCAGCAGCTTTGGGGCCACAGATAAGCAGTATTTT.

The CDR3, as DNA: TGTGCCAGCAGCCCATCCGGACAGGGGTATAATGAAAAACTGTTTTTT. It encodes CASSPSGQGYNEKLFF. The V gene is TRBV13, the J gene TRBJ1-4; 9 bases are a match to TRBD1. This CDR3 has 16 amino acids. Germline V CDR1 and CDR2: PRHDT, FYEKMQ (reference sequence). V lost 5 bases to trimming and J lost 4 bases; unmatched junction nucleotides: 8. The whole variable domain, filled in from reference TRBV13 and TRBJ1-4, reads AAGVIQSPRHLIKEKRETATLKCYPIPRHDTVYWYQQGPGQDPQFLISFYEKMQSDKGSIPDRFSAQQFSDYHSELNMSSLELGDSALYFCASSPSGQGYNEKLFFGSGTQLSVL.

The chain carries TRBV5-1 and TRBJ2-2; 8 bases agree with TRBD2. V was pared by 0 bases and J by 6 bases, with 7 bases of the junction left unmatched. CDR3 length equals 16 residues. Germline CDR1 reads SGHRS; CDR2 reads YFSETQ. In DNA, the CDR3 is TGCGCCAGCAGCTTGGTCGGGACTAGGAAGGCCGGGGAGCTGTTTTTT. This sequence encodes CASSLVGTRKAGELFF.

The chain joins TRBV18 to TRBJ1-1; perhaps TRBD1 as D (6 bases). This CDR3 is 15 amino acids long. Trimming took 5 bases from V and 0 from J, leaving 13 bases between them. The germline CDR1 and CDR2 sequences are KGHSH and LQKENI. CDR3 protein: CASSSAQGLNTEAFF. In DNA form, the CDR3 reads TGTGCCAGCTCATCTGCTCAGGGGCTGAACACTGAAGCTTTCTTT. Full variable domain (outside the CDR3, taken from reference TRBV18 and TRBJ1-1): NAGVMQNPRHLVRRRGQEARLRCSPMKGHSHVYWYRQLPEEGLKFMVYLQKENIIDESGMPKERFSAEFPKEGPSILRIQQVVRGDSAAYFCASSSAQGLNTEAFFGQGTRLTVV.

J is TRBJ2-5 and V is TRBV4-1; TRBD2 aligns across 8 bases. In germline, CDR1 is MGHRA, CDR2 YSYEKL. Losses at the gene ends were 1 base for V and 1 base for J; bases not matched to a gene: 8. The CDR3 extends over 17 amino acids. Here the CDR3 reads CASSQVFSGSPQETQYF. The CDR3 DNA follows: TGCGCCAGCAGCCAAGTTTTCAGCGGGAGTCCCCAAGAGACCCAGTACTTC.

The CDR3 bases are TGCGCCAGCAGCCTGGAGACAGGGAGGAATTCACCCCTCCACTTT. Residues: CASSLETGRNSPLHF. The rearrangement joins TRBV5-1 to TRBJ1-6; 7 bases map to TRBD1. Germline V CDR1 and CDR2: SGHRS, YFSETQ. Trimming at V came to 4 bases and at J to 7 bases, leaving 8 bases not matched to a gene. The CDR3 runs to 15 residues.

The chain links TRBV5-1 to TRBJ1-5; D is uncertain. The CDR3 loop spans 15 amino acids. Trimming took off 0 bases at V and 6 bases at J, with 13 bases between the two ends. Germline V CDR1 and CDR2: SGHRS, YFSETQ. The CDR3 spells CASSLVGSPSQPQHF. The CDR3 DNA reads TGCGCCAGCAGCTTGGTTGGGAGCCCCAGTCAGCCCCAGCATTTT.

V usage is TRBV13 and J usage is TRBJ1-1; D ambiguous. The CDR3 spans 14 residues. Germline values: CDR1 PRHDT, CDR2 FYEKMQ (reference sequence). The germline V and J ends were trimmed by 5 bases and 2 bases, with 12 bases remaining between them. The CDR3 loop reads CASSPDSGNTEAFF. As DNA, the CDR3 is TGTGCCAGCAGCCCTGATTCGGGTAACACTGAAGCTTTCTTT.

The chain has TRBV9 and TRBJ2-6; D gene unclear. This CDR3 spans 16 amino acids. Trimming shortened V by 0 bases and J by 1 base, and 8 bases separated the two germline ends. CDR1 is SGDLS, CDR2 YYNGEE, per germline. In DNA, the CDR3 is TGTGCCAGCAGCGTAGCTACGGTTTCTGGGGCCAACGTCCTGACTTTC. Translating it yields CASSVATVSGANVLTF.

The chain combines TRBV19 with TRBJ2-2; perhaps TRBD2 as D (5 bases). Germline CDR1 LNHDA, CDR2 SQIVND (reference sequence). V lost 7 bases and J lost 7, with 28 bases in between. This CDR3 has 18 residues. CDR3 in DNA: TGTGCCAGTACCAGTAGTATTGGGAGCGGATGGTATAACGGGGAGCTGTTTTTT. This gives the protein CASTSSIGSGWYNGELFF.

The V gene is TRBV15, the J gene TRBJ2-7; D may be TRBD2 (6 bases). Germline values: CDR1 LNHNV, CDR2 YYDKDF (reference sequence). V was trimmed by 8 bases and J by 0 bases, leaving 14 bases between them. The CDR3 length is 14 residues. The CDR3: CATSYGGNSYEQYF. CDR3 coding DNA: TGTGCCACCTCTTACGGAGGGAACTCCTACGAGCAGTACTTC.

About this clone itself: The limits of the CDR3 on the DNA are not certain, so only TCRdb's listed CDR3 is given. This sequence joins TRBV19 and TRBJ2-7; the table gives TRBD1 as D, unverified against the DNA. The CDR3 spans 14 amino acids, including both terminal residues. The V gene's germline CDR1 is LNHDA and CDR2 SQIVND (reference sequence). The CDR3 reads CASSPVGQGALPYF.

The V and J genes are TRBV6-5 and TRBJ1-5; the D is unclear. The CDR3 loop spans 13 amino acids. The germline gives CDR1 MNHEY, CDR2 SVGAGI. Trimming pared 4 bases from V and 10 bases from J, leaving 14 bases between. The CDR3 DNA reads TGTGCCAGCAGTTTAGAGAGCGGCGCCCCCCAGCATTTT. Its protein is CASSLESGAPQHF.